These 6 T cell receptor beta chains share one sample of origin, sequenced in a study of blood T cell repertoires in COVID-19. Assay used: immunoSEQ multiplex PCR; TCRdb lists only in-frame clones, some missing. This table holds 250,000 to 350,000 clones, roughly nine tenths found once. The sequenced material came from PBMCs or T cells enriched from blood (not recorded which). Receptors were obtained from a middle-aged woman who had recovered from COVID-19.

The chain recombines TRBV19 with TRBJ2-1; D is ambiguous. The germline V and J ends were trimmed by 4 bases and 0 bases, with 4 bases remaining between them. The CDR3 loop spans 13 amino acids. Looked up from germline, CDR1 is LNHDA and CDR2 is SQIVND (reference sequence). The CDR3 DNA sequence: TGTGCCAGTAGTAAGAGCTCCTACAATGAGCAGTTCTTC. It translates to CASSKSSYNEQFF.

This clone was seen a handful of times. The CDR3 is CAIGQGAGGYTF. The CDR3 bases are TGTGCCATCGGGCAGGGGGCAGGTGGCTACACCTTC. The chain joins TRBV10-3 to TRBJ1-2; 8 nucleotides align to TRBD1. Losses at the gene ends were 8 bases for V and 7 bases for J; bases not matched to a gene: 6. Germline CDR1 and CDR2: ENHRY and SYGVKD. The CDR3 has 12 amino acids.

V gene TRBV7-8 combines with J gene TRBJ2-7; D is perhaps TRBD2 (6 bases). With 5 bases removed from V and 4 bases from J, the gap between germline ends came to 15 bases. The CDR3 extends over 14 amino acids. Germline V gives CDR1 SGHVS, CDR2 FQNEAQ. CDR3 sequence: CASSPRYGRYEQYF. As DNA, the CDR3 is TGTGCCAGCAGCCCAAGGTACGGGAGATACGAGCAGTACTTC. Supplemented by reference TRBV7-8 and TRBJ2-7, the full variable domain reads GAGVSQSPRYKVAKRGQDVALRCDPISGHVSLFWYQQALGQGPEFLTYFQNEAQLDKSGLPSDRFFAERPEGSVSTLKIQRTQQEDSAVYLCASSPRYGRYEQYFGPGTRLTVT.

The chain links TRBV29-1 to TRBJ2-1, with D perhaps matching TRBD1 (6 bases). V was trimmed by 7 bases and J by 7 bases, leaving 11 bases between them. Germline CDR1 SQVTM, CDR2 ANQGSEA. CDR3 length: 11 amino acids. CDR3 bases: TGCAGCGCGAAGAGGGGGAATGAGCAGTTCTTC. It translates to CSAKRGNEQFF.

About this clone itself: Additional DNA sequences in this sample encode the identical CDR3. The CDR3 coding sequence is TGTGCCTGGAGTCCGACTAGCTACGAGCAGTACTTC. It encodes CAWSPTSYEQYF. This chain connects TRBV30 to TRBJ2-7, with D possibly matching TRBD2 (6 bases). Germline V gives CDR1 GTSNPN, CDR2 SVGIG (reference sequence). V was clipped by 2 bases and J by 3 bases, with 8 bases between them. This CDR3 spans 12 amino acids.

CDR3 loop: CASSTTRTGIMNTEAFF. The CDR3 nucleotides read TGTGCCAGTAGTACCACGAGGACAGGGATCATGAACACTGAAGCTTTCTTT. V gene TRBV19 combines with J gene TRBJ1-1; 8 bases agree with TRBD1. The CDR3 covers 17 residues. V was pared by 4 bases and J by 0 bases, with 10 bases of the junction left unmatched. Germline lookup yields CDR1 LNHDA and CDR2 SQIVND (reference sequence).